This T cell receptor (beta chain) was documented in a study of PD-1 blockade in classical Hodgkin lymphoma. The table lists this clone with many counts. Its antigen is not identified. TCRdb's table, derived via immunoSEQ multiplex PCR, lists solely in-frame clones and lacks some. The table has about 93,000 clones, 78% seen once. Stated time point: cycle 4 day 1 (C4D1), after more than five weeks of nivolumab. All patients experienced relapse after autologous stem cell transplantation, and brentuximab vedotin exposure was variable. Best responses fell into complete response, partial response or progressive disease. CDR1 SGHRS and CDR2 YFSETQ come from the germline V gene. V lost 0 bases, J lost 4 bases, and 7 bases lay in between. The CDR3 has 13 amino acids. Study-wide results and caveats: Newly diagnosed patients had baseline TCR diversity that was reportedly lower than that of healthy donors. Patients starting nivolumab under 1 year after ASCT were excluded.

The V gene is TRBV5-1, the J gene TRBJ1-2, with a weak D call TRBD1 (5 bases). The sample in question was peripheral blood mononuclear cells (PBMCs), obtained before the fourth cycle of nivolumab. The clonotype comes from a human donor with classical Hodgkin lymphoma. DNA of the CDR3: TGCGCCAGCAGCTTGGGACAGTTCTATGGCTACACCTTC. This codes for CASSLGQFYGYTF.